The next 14 T cell receptor beta chains were all read from a single sample in a study of identical twins. From the 5' RACE reads, TCRdb called clonotypes with MiXCR, one entry per CDR3 protein. The data hold about 530,000 distinct CDR3 sequences, with about a fifth observed a single time. Separately, the same data were catalogued under a study of yellow fever vaccine responses in identical twins.

The sequencing input was CD4+ T cells sorted from blood. These receptors originate from a woman aged 18-29 years in good health.

There are a few counts of this clonotype. The chain joins TRBV9 to TRBJ2-2; 7 bases match TRBD1. The V and J ends lost 4 bases and 1 base, in that order; junction bases with no gene match: 1. CDR3 length: 14 amino acids. Germline CDR1 reads SGDLS; CDR2 reads YYNGEE. This CDR3 reads CASSTGVNTGELFF. The DNA for the CDR3 is TGTGCCAGCAGCACAGGGGTGAACACCGGGGAGCTGTTTTTT. The whole variable domain, remainder taken from reference TRBV9 and TRBJ2-2, is DSGVTQTPKHLITATGQRVTLRCSPRSGDLSVYWYQQSLDQGLQFLIQYYNGEERAKGNILERFSAQQFPDLHSELNLSSLELGDSALYFCASSTGVNTGELFFGEGSRLTVL.

The chain links TRBV4-1 to TRBJ2-5, with TRBD2 identical over 11 bases. V lost 6 bases and J lost 1; bases outside the gene matches: 4. This CDR3 has 15 residues. CDR1 and CDR2 (germline): MGHRA, YSYEKL. For the CDR3, the DNA is TGCGCCAGCAGTACTAGCGGGGGACCCCAAGAGACCCAGTACTTC. Its translation: CASSTSGGPQETQYF.

The chain combines TRBV18 with TRBJ1-1; D is ambiguous. Germline-derived CDR1 and CDR2 are KGHSH and LQKENI. The V end was cut by 3 bases, the J end by 2 bases, with 16 bases between. The CDR3 is 16 residues long. The CDR3 nucleotides are TGTGCCAGCTCACCCCATCCCCCGTCATCCAACACTGAAGCTTTCTTT. This gives the protein CASSPHPPSSNTEAFF.

The rearrangement uses TRBV27 and TRBJ2-4; D is unclear. Trimming cost V 5 bases and J 3 bases, with 8 bases left between them. This CDR3 contains 13 residues. In germline, CDR1 is MNHEY, CDR2 SMNVEV (reference sequence). The CDR3 is CASSRVGKNIQYF. CDR3 DNA sequence: TGTGCCAGCAGTAGGGTTGGCAAAAACATTCAGTACTTC.

The table lists this clonotype with a few counts. This rearrangement joins TRBV3-1 to TRBJ2-5, with TRBD2 matching 12 bases. Germline CDR1 is LGHDT and CDR2 is YNNKEL (reference sequence). V was pared by 0 bases and J by 5 bases, with 10 bases of the junction left unmatched. The CDR3 is made up of 18 amino acids. This chain's CDR3 is CASSQDRTSGGLYETQYF. DNA for the CDR3: TGTGCCAGCAGCCAAGATCGTACTAGCGGGGGGTTGTATGAGACCCAGTACTTC.

This clonotype has at least ten counts. This chain links TRBV5-1 with TRBJ1-5; 7 nucleotides match TRBD1. The CDR3 length is 13 residues. V shed 7 bases, J shed 3 bases, and the junction held 4 bases outside the gene matches. Germline V gene data show CDR1 as SGHRS and CDR2 as YFSETQ. The CDR3 nucleotides read TGCGCCAGCTCAAGGGGGCCCAATCAGCCCCAGCATTTT. Amino acid sequence: CASSRGPNQPQHF.

The CDR3 loop is CASSPLVQRGSTDTQYF. In DNA, the CDR3 is TGTGCCAGCAGTCCTTTGGTACAGCGAGGGAGCACAGATACGCAGTATTTT. The V call is TRBV7-7, the J call TRBJ2-3, with D possibly matching TRBD2 (5 bases). Trimming removed 6 bases from V and 0 bases from J, with 19 bases in between. CDR3 length: 17 residues. The germline V gene has CDR1 SSHAT and CDR2 FNYEAQ (reference sequence).

At least ten counts were recorded for this clonotype. This chain connects TRBV10-3 to TRBJ2-1; D uncertain. The CDR3 is 12 amino acids. Trimming shortened V by 2 bases and J by 5 bases, and 4 bases separated the two germline ends. Germline V gene lookup returns CDR1 ENHRY and CDR2 SYGVKD. Written as DNA, the CDR3 is TGTGCCATCAGTGAGCGGGACAATGAGCAGTTCTTC. Protein: CAISERDNEQFF.

This clonotype has only a few counts. CDR3 sequence reads: CASRSRTGSGKNTGELFF. The CDR3 DNA sequence: TGTGCCAGCAGATCGAGGACAGGGTCGGGAAAGAACACCGGGGAGCTGTTTTTT. The J gene is TRBJ2-2, the V gene TRBV12-3 or TRBV12-4; 8 bases fit TRBD1. The CDR3 is made up of 18 amino acids. The V gene end was trimmed by 6 bases and the J gene end by 1 base; junction bases not matched to a gene: 13.

The CDR3 nucleotides read TGCGCCAGCAGTGAGGCGGGGAAGGGCACAGATACGCAGTATTTT. Protein: CASSEAGKGTDTQYF. The chain couples TRBV10-1 to TRBJ2-3, with D possibly being TRBD2 (6 bases). The germline V gene encodes CDR1 WNHNN and CDR2 SYGVQD (reference sequence). The length of the CDR3 is 15 residues. Deletions cut 2 bases from V and 1 base from J, with 10 bases between.

This clonotype was picked up a small number of times. J is TRBJ2-2 and V is TRBV18; no definite D call. Trimming stripped 2 bases from V and 1 base from J, with 14 bases between. This CDR3 comprises 17 residues. CDR1 and CDR2 from the germline V gene are KGHSH and LQKENI. The CDR3 protein is CASSPTSSKMNTGELFF. The CDR3 nucleotides are TGTGCCAGCTCACCAACGTCGTCGAAAATGAACACCGGGGAGCTGTTTTTT.

This clonotype occurred a few times. The chain links TRBV18 to TRBJ1-1; D gene uncertain. Germline V gives CDR1 KGHSH, CDR2 LQKENI. The germline V and J ends were trimmed by 0 bases and 4 bases, with 12 bases remaining between them. The CDR3 length is 15 residues. CDR3 amino acids: CASSPPSELGTEAFF. In DNA form, the CDR3 reads TGTGCCAGCTCACCACCTTCGGAGCTCGGCACTGAAGCTTTCTTT.

This clonotype was seen a few times. The chain combines TRBV10-2 with TRBJ2-1; no clear D gene. With 2 bases removed from V and 0 bases from J, the gap between germline ends came to 5 bases. Germline V gene sequence: CDR1 WSHSY, CDR2 SAAADI. The CDR3 is made up of 14 amino acids. Written as DNA, the CDR3 is TGCGCCAGCAGTGAGGTATTCTCCTACAATGAGCAGTTCTTC. It yields the protein CASSEVFSYNEQFF.

This chain links TRBV6-1 with TRBJ2-2, with TRBD2 matching over 12 bases. With 6 bases clipped from V and 3 bases from J, the junction kept 8 bases outside the gene matches. Germline V gene data show CDR1 as MNHNS and CDR2 as SASEGT. The CDR3 covers 17 residues. CDR3 loop: CASRRLAGGPDTGELFF. CDR3 bases: TGTGCCAGCAGGCGTCTAGCGGGAGGGCCGGACACCGGGGAGCTGTTTTTT.